This T cell receptor beta chain is from a study of shared clonotypes between healthy human individuals (dated by TCRdb to about 2020). In terms of the full investigation: Two women and a few men aged 18 to 49 years were included in the cohort. The study deeply sequenced blood TCR repertoires of five healthy adults to estimate repertoire size and the extent of clonotype sharing between individuals. Per donor, leukapheresis produced somewhere between about 0.94 and 9 billion PBMCs. To increase sequencing depth and limit assay-specific biases, different laboratories used diverse techniques to prepare libraries and sequence TCR repertoires. Paper-wide results and their limitations: Because the study included only a small number of donors, the genetic and exposure-history diversity represented was limited. Sampling was restricted to blood, and TCR repertoires in tissue are likely to differ from TCR repertoires in blood. Pairwise subsampling led to the expectation that sequencing depth would affect the degree of clonotype sharing among donors.

This clone was recorded once. The antigen this receptor binds is unknown. No much larger clonotype is one base removed from it; base qualities were not supplied. TCR CDR3 regions were amplified from genomic DNA by multiplex PCR using the deep immunoSEQ assay. Extracted genomic DNA from each cell subset was distributed evenly across all wells of several immunoSEQ 96-well plates, and each plate was treated as a replicate. For unsorted PBMC, each replicate PCR was loaded with approximately 320 ng genomic DNA, equivalent to 30,000 or so T cell genomes. Ten immunoSEQ deep assay plates were used to sequence unsorted PBMC genomic DNA. Purified libraries were measured with a Qubit 3.0 fluorometer, size-checked on a Bioanalyzer 2100, and measured again with the KAPA Library Quantification kit. Every immunoSEQ 96-well plate was sequenced on a dedicated single-read 150-cycle Illumina NextSeq 550 flow cell. Per the source publication's procedure: Because only junctional sequences without quality scores were contained in the immunoSEQ output, filtering matching that applied to full-length reads could not be performed. To assign V/J genes and CDR3, sequences were annotated using PyIR, a Python wrapper for IgBLAST v1.9, with IMGT germline references. Reads were removed for weak V/J assignments (E-value above 1e-6), missing CDR3, stop codons, out-of-frame junctions, or ambiguous translated residues. V3J clonotypes were defined as sequences sharing the same inferred V gene, J gene, and CDR3 amino acid sequence. Percentage overlap between repertoires was calculated by dividing the number of shared unique clonotypes by the size of the smaller repertoire. RTK rarefaction, the Chao1 estimator, and Recon v2.1 estimates of unobserved clonotypes were used to assess repertoire richness. This is the immuneACCESS table as TCRdb keeps it, with only in-frame sequences that have V and J called. A part of the clones is gone; compared with another copy, unresolved V genes explain less than half, and the rest is unexplained. The DNA gave D and trimming, while V, J and clone size come from that table. Present in this sample are approximately 500,000 clones, 79% of which were seen just once. The top ten clonotypes cover 13% of the sample.

Healthy HIV-negative adults with no recently reported acute infections or vaccinations were included as donors. Only Caucasian adults living in Nashville, Tennessee, USA were represented among the donors. In the unsorted samples, tens of millions of PBMCs were counted, and genomic DNA was extracted using the QIAamp DNA Blood Mini kit. Blood was collected by leukapheresis, and PBMCs were isolated by Ficoll-Histopaque density gradient centrifugation and then cryopreserved in liquid nitrogen vapor phase. CDR1 and CDR2, looked up from the germline V gene, are ENHRY and SYGVKD. Counted from cysteine to phenylalanine, this CDR3 has 15 amino acids. This entry keeps only the CDR3 DNA: 45 bases, framed from base 1. From V the trimming removes 6 bases and from J it removes 2 bases, while the gene matches leave 2 bases of the junction unaccounted for.

The chain is assembled from TRBV10-3 and TRBJ2-6, with 9 bases matching TRBD1. Input material: PBMCs. This TCR was sampled from a woman aged 40 to 50 in good health. Some clones in this sample may be carry-over from other donors' samples. Read as DNA, the sequence is TGTGCCATCAGCCGGGACAGGGCTGGGGCCAACGTCCTGACTTTC. Its translation reads: CAISRDRAGANVLTF.